Listed here is a single T cell receptor (beta chain). In its sample, this clone was seen once. This receptor's antigen is unknown. One base away there is no much larger clone; base qualities are not given. From the cysteine through the phenylalanine, the CDR3 covers 13 amino acids. Only CDR3 DNA is held: 39 bases, read in frame from base 1. From V the trimming removes 6 bases and from J it removes 3 bases, while the gene matches leave 2 bases of the junction unaccounted for. As encoded in the germline V gene, CDR1 is MNHEY while CDR2 is SVGAGI. TCRbeta CDR3 regions were amplified from genomic DNA by means of the immunoSEQ Assay, a bias-controlled multiplex PCR. The study's processing was this. The number of nucleated cells in each sample was estimated from the amplification of reference gene primers within the assay. Sequence reads were collapsed and filtered to measure the absolute abundance of every unique TCRbeta CDR3 rearrangement. For each sample, productive Simpson clonality was calculated as the square root of Simpson's diversity index over productive rearrangements. TCRdb carries this immuneACCESS record with in-frame sequences only. Its versions omit some clonotypes, under half of them owing to an unresolved V gene in the studies checked, with the rest unexplained. The V and J calls and clone size were taken over from that table, and D and trimming were inferred from the DNA. In this sample the table shows a few hundred thousand clones, 70% to 90% of which occur a single time. Approximately 8% of the sample goes to the ten largest clones.

The sample comes from a study of blood T cell repertoires in COVID-19 (dated by TCRdb to the early 2020s). Looking at the study overall: Samples covering the acute and convalescent phases of COVID-19 were provided by collaborators in the United States, Italy and Spain. Deeply sampled blood TCRbeta repertoires from subjects exposed to, actively infected with, or recovered from COVID-19 were included in the dataset. The sample metadata nearly always contained a de-identified subject ID, COVID-19 status, age in years and sex. The samples were drawn from the first 160 participants of the ongoing ImmuneRACE study and from 1,254 subjects provided by 6 global collaborators. The repertoires were released in a freely available public database intended as a resource for research on the immune response to SARS-CoV-2. The prospective study material was composed of cDNA or gDNA derived from T cells, B-cell-depleted T cells, or PBMCs. Where available, HLA class I and class II types were taken from metadata supplied by the sample provider and were not determined by assay-based typing.

Another Seattle source contributed samples from volunteer blood donors who had recovered from COVID-19. Each collaborating institution followed its own protocols to collect whole blood in K2EDTA tubes. Collaborator samples were shipped for TCRbeta analysis as frozen whole blood, isolated PBMCs, or DNA extracted from either sample type. Broad study findings and their caveats: The amount of clinical and demographic metadata varied by source and participant and was provided uncurated.

The sequenced sample was peripheral blood. Recombination linked TRBV6-5 to TRBJ2-7; 10 central bases correspond to TRBD1. The sequence came from a woman in her 50s who had recovered from COVID-19. The CDR3 has the sequence CASRGTGVYEQYF. The bases read TGTGCCAGCAGAGGGACAGGGGTCTACGAGCAGTACTTC.